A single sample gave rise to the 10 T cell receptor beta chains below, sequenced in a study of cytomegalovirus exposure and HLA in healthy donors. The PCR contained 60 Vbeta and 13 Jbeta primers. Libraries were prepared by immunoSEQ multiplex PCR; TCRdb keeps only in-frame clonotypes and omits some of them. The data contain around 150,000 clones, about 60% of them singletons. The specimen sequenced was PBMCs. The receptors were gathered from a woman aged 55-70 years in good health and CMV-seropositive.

The CDR3 bases are TGCAGCGTTAGGGCGGGAGGGACAGATACGCAGTATTTT. Amino acids: CSVRAGGTDTQYF. The chain uses TRBV29-1 and TRBJ2-3; 9 bases match TRBD2. Trimming cost V 5 bases and J 3 bases; bases outside gene matches: 3. This CDR3 has 13 residues. Germline loops: CDR1 SQVTM, CDR2 ANQGSEA.

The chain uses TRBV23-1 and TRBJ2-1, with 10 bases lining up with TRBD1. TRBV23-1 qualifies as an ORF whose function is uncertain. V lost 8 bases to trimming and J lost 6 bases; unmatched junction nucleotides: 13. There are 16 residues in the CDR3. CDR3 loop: CASASTGGTSINEQFF. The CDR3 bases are TGCGCCAGCGCCTCGACAGGGGGCACATCAATCAATGAGCAGTTCTTC.

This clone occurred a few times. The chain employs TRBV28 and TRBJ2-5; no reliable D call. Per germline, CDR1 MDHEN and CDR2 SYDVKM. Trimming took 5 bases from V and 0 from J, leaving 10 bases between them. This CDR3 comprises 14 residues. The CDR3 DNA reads TGTGCCAGCAGTCAACTCGTGTACCAAGAGACCCAGTACTTC. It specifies CASSQLVYQETQYF.

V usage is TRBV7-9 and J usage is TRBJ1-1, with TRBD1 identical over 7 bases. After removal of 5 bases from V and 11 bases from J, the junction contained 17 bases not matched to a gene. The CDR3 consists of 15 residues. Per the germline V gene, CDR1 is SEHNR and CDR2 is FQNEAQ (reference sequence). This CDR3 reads CASSRPRTGEGVAFF. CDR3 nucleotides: TGTGCCAGCAGCAGACCCCGGACAGGAGAAGGTGTTGCTTTCTTT.

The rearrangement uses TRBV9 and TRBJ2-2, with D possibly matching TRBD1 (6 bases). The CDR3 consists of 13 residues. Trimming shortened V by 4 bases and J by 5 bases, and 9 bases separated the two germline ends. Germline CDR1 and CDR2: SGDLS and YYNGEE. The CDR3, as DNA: TGTGCCAGCAGCCCCACAGGGACCGGGGAGCTGTTTTTT. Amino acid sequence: CASSPTGTGELFF.

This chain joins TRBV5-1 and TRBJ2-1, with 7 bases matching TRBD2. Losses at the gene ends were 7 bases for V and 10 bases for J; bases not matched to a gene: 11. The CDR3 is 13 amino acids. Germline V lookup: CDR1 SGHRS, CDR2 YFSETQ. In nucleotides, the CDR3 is TGCGCCAGCCTCGGTGGGAGGGCCAACGAGCAGTTCTTC. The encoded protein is CASLGGRANEQFF.

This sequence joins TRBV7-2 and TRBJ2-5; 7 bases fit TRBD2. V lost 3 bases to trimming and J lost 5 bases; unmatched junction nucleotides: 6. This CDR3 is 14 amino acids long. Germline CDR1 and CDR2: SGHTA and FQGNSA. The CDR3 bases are TGTGCCAGCAGCTTCGGGGGGATCACGGAGACCCAGTACTTC. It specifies CASSFGGITETQYF.

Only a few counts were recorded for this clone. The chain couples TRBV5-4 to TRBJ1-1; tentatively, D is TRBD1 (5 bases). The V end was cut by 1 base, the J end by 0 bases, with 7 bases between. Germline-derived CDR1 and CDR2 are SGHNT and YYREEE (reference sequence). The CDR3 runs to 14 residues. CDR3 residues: CASSLQGMNTEAFF. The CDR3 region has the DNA TGTGCCAGCAGCTTGCAGGGTATGAACACTGAAGCTTTCTTT. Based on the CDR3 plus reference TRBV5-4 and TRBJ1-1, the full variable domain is ETGVTQSPTHLIKTRGQQVTLRCSSQSGHNTVSWYQQALGQGPQFIFQYYREEENGRGNFPPRFSGLQFPNYSSELNVNALELDDSALYLCASSLQGMNTEAFFGQGTRLTVV.

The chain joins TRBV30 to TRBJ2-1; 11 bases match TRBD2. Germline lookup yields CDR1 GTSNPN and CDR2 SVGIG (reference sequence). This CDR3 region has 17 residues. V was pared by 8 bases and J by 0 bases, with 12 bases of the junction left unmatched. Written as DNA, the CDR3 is TGTGCCCTGGGGGGACTAGCGGCCCTGAGCTCCTACAATGAGCAGTTCTTC. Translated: CALGGLAALSSYNEQFF.

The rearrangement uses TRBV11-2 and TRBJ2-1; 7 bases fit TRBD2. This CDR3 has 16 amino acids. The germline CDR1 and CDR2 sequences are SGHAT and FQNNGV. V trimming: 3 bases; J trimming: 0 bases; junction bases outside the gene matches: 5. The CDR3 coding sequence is TGTGCCAGCAGCTTCTTCACTAGCGTCTCCTACAATGAGCAGTTCTTC. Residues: CASSFFTSVSYNEQFF.